This is a list of T cell receptor beta chains from one sample in a study of blood T cell repertoires in COVID-19. Sequencing was performed with immunoSEQ multiplex PCR; in TCRdb, only in-frame clones are kept and a portion is missing. The sample consists of a few hundred thousand clones, 85% to 90% of them appearing once. The sequencing input was PBMCs or T cells enriched from blood (not recorded which). These receptors all stem from a woman in her twenties or thirties who had been exposed to COVID-19. CDR3s include the opening cysteine and the closing phenylalanine or tryptophan. D genes are given only for firm matches. The listing skips clone size in some rows; elsewhere it reads once, few, many or a size class.

j_call d_call clone_size v_call cdr3_nt cdr3_aa
TRBJ2-1 TRBD2 NA TRBV19 TGTGCCAGTAGTAGAGGACTAGCGGGAGCGGTTGAGCAGTTCTTC CASSRGLAGAVEQFF
TRBJ1-6 TRBD1 NA TRBV3-1/TRBV3-2 TGTGCCAGCAGCCGACCCCGGACAGGGCTTAATTCACCCCTCCACTTT CASSRPRTGLNSPLHF
TRBJ2-7 NA NA TRBV10-3 TGTGCCATCAGTGAGTCTGACAGATCTCGGGCCAAATACTACGAGCAGTACTTC CAISESDRSRAKYYEQYF
TRBJ2-7 NA NA TRBV13 TGTGCCAGCAGCTCAGCGCCCTACGAGCAGTACTTC CASSSAPYEQYF
TRBJ2-5 NA NA TRBV3-1/TRBV3-2 TGTGCCAGCAGCCAAGATCCCAGCGGGACCCAGTACTTC CASSQDPSGTQYF
TRBJ2-2 TRBD1 NA TRBV7-2 TGTGCCAGCAGCCCTAGGGGGCGCAGCACCGGGGAGCTGTTTTTT CASSPRGRSTGELFF
TRBJ1-6 NA NA TRBV10-3 TGTGCCATCAGTGTGGGCCCGAACTCCTATAATTCACCCCTCCACTTT CAISVGPNSYNSPLHF
TRBJ2-3 TRBD2 NA TRBV5-4 TGTGCCAGCAGCTTGGGACTAGCGGGAGATCTAATCTTGGATACGCAGTATTTT CASSLGLAGDLILDTQYF
TRBJ2-1 TRBD2 NA TRBV5-1 TGCGCCAGCAGCGGGGGACTAGCGGGGAAATACAATGAGCAGTTCTTC CASSGGLAGKYNEQFF
TRBJ2-5 TRBD1 NA TRBV27 TGTGCCAGCAGTTTGATTGGCGGGACAGGCCAAGAGACCCAGTACTTC CASSLIGGTGQETQYF
TRBJ1-6 TRBD1 NA TRBV23-1 TGCGCCAGCAGTAACAGGGGCCGGAGTTCACCCCTCCACTTT CASSNRGRSSPLHF
TRBJ2-7 TRBD1 NA TRBV27 TGTGCCAGCAGTTTCGACAGGGACGGTTACGAGCAGTACTTC CASSFDRDGYEQYF
TRBJ2-3 TRBD2 NA TRBV10-3 TGTGCCATCACCGGCGAGGTAGCGGGGCCCGAATACACAGATACGCAGTATTTT CAITGEVAGPEYTDTQYF
TRBJ2-2 NA NA TRBV9 TGTGCCAGCAGCCCCCGGGACACGAACACCGGGGAGCTGTTTTTT CASSPRDTNTGELFF
TRBJ1-2 TRBD1 once TRBV19 TGTGCCAGTATTCCCGGGACAGACGCCAACTATGGCTACACCTTC CASIPGTDANYGYTF
TRBJ2-2 TRBD2 NA TRBV27 TGTGCCAGCAGTTTGGGACTAGCCCTCACCGGGGAGCTGTTTTTT CASSLGLALTGELFF
TRBJ2-7 TRBD2 NA TRBV27 TGTGCCAGCAGTTCAGCGGGGGGCGCGGGCTACGAGCAGTACTTC CASSSAGGAGYEQYF
TRBJ1-1 TRBD1 NA TRBV5-8 TGTGCCAGCCTTCGCAGGGGGGCCACTGAAGCTTTCTTT CASLRRGATEAFF
TRBJ2-1 NA NA TRBV28 TGTGCCAGCCGACTCCTCGAAGGTGAGCAGTTCTTC CASRLLEGEQFF
TRBJ2-3 NA NA TRBV7-3 TGTGCCAGCAGCCCACTTGGGGGGGCCCTTAGCACAGATACGCAGTATTTT CASSPLGGALSTDTQYF
TRBJ1-4 TRBD1 once TRBV5-1 TGCGCCAGCAGCTTGGGAAACCCAGGGGGCACGGCTAATGAAAAACTGTTTTTT CASSLGNPGGTANEKLFF
TRBJ1-1 TRBD1 NA TRBV29-1 TGCAGCGTTGATGAGGGACAGGGTAGATTT CSVDEGQGRF
TRBJ2-7 TRBD2 NA TRBV27 TGTGCCAGCAGTTTCACTAGCGGGAGGGAGACGCAGTACTTC CASSFTSGRETQYF
TRBJ1-1 NA once TRBV10-3 TGTGCCATCAAGACGACAGGTAACACTGAAGCTTTCTTT CAIKTTGNTEAFF
TRBJ1-5 TRBD1 NA TRBV18 TGTGCCAGCTCACCACGGGACAGTAGCAATCAGCCCCAGCATTTT CASSPRDSSNQPQHF
TRBJ1-1 TRBD1 NA TRBV18 TGTGCCAGCTCAGCCGGGACAGCGAACACTGAAGCTTTCTTT CASSAGTANTEAFF
TRBJ2-1 TRBD2 once TRBV11-2 TGTGCCAGCACCCCCCTCGGGCGGGAGGTCGTAGAGCAGTTCTTC CASTPLGREVVEQFF
TRBJ2-1 TRBD1 once TRBV19 TGTGCCAGTAGTATAGGCCAGGGGGCGGGGTACAATGAGCAGTTCTTC CASSIGQGAGYNEQFF
TRBJ1-2 NA NA TRBV9 TGTGCCAGCAGCTTGTCGACAGTATCGTATGGCTACACCTTC CASSLSTVSYGYTF
TRBJ1-1 TRBD1 NA TRBV28 TGTGCCAGCAGTTTAAGGGGCCTCGGGACAGGCCTAACTGAAGCTTTCTTT CASSLRGLGTGLTEAFF
TRBJ1-1 NA NA TRBV2 TGTGCCAGCAGTGAAAACCCCGCAGGGGTCACTGAAGCTTTCTTT CASSENPAGVTEAFF
TRBJ2-5 TRBD2 NA TRBV28 TGTGCCAGCAGTTCGGCAGGACTAGCGGGAGGTCCTACGCAAGAGACCCAGTACTTC CASSSAGLAGGPTQETQYF
TRBJ1-5 NA once TRBV19 TGTGCCAGTAAAGGAGGTTCCGAGGTCAATCAGCCCCAGCATTTT CASKGGSEVNQPQHF
TRBJ2-7 NA NA TRBV25-1 TGTGCCAGCAGTGAATTCGACAGCCACTACGAGCAGTACTTC CASSEFDSHYEQYF
TRBJ2-5 NA NA TRBV10-2 TGCGCCAGCAGAGACTTATTTGGAGAGACCCAGTACTTC CASRDLFGETQYF
TRBJ1-1 TRBD1 NA TRBV3-1/TRBV3-2 TGTGCCAGCAGCCAATACAGGGGTTCTGAAGCTTTCTTT CASSQYRGSEAFF
TRBJ2-7 NA once TRBV7-9 TGTGCCAGCAGCCCACCCGGGAGCCTAGATTACGAGCAGTACTTC CASSPPGSLDYEQYF
TRBJ2-1 NA NA TRBV10-3 TGTGCCATCAGTGAGTGGGAGGCCCCCAATGAGCAGTTCTTC CAISEWEAPNEQFF
TRBJ2-7 TRBD2 NA TRBV18 TGTGCCAGCTCACCATGTCTAGCGGGAGCCCCCGAGCAGTACTTC CASSPCLAGAPEQYF
TRBJ2-5 TRBD2 few TRBV5-1 TGCGCCAGCAGCTTGGGGTCTAGCGGACAAGAGACCCAGTACTTC CASSLGSSGQETQYF
TRBJ2-5 TRBD1 NA TRBV6-6 TGTGCCAGCAGCCCTACAGGGGGAGAGACCCAGTACTTC CASSPTGGETQYF
TRBJ1-6 TRBD1 NA TRBV18 TGTGCCAGCTCACCTCCGGGACAGGGGGGTTCACCCCTCCACTTT CASSPPGQGGSPLHF
TRBJ2-5 TRBD1 NA TRBV4-1 TGCGCCAGCAGCCAAGACCCCGGGACAGGGGGGGAGACCCAGTACTTC CASSQDPGTGGETQYF
TRBJ1-1 TRBD1 NA TRBV28 TGTGCCAGCAGTTTAGGGGACAGGGTGACTGAAGCTTTCTTT CASSLGDRVTEAFF
TRBJ2-3 NA NA TRBV12-2 TGTGCAAGTCGCTTAGCCCGGGACAGGGTGCAGTATTTT CASRLARDRVQYF
TRBJ2-3 TRBD2 NA TRBV7-7 TGTGCTAGCAGCTTAAGCCCTAGCGGGAGGATTCCCGATACGCAGTATTTT CASSLSPSGRIPDTQYF
TRBJ2-1 TRBD2 few TRBV7-9 TGTGCCAGCAGCTTGGGACTAGCGGGGCCCGAGGGTGAGCAGTTCTTC CASSLGLAGPEGEQFF
TRBJ1-4 TRBD1 NA TRBV6-6 TGTGCCAGCAGCCGACAGGGGGCCGTTGCAACTAATGAAAAACTGTTTTTT CASSRQGAVATNEKLFF
TRBJ1-5 NA NA TRBV7-9 TGTGCCAGCAGCTTAATCCCCGGGGAGGGGGGCAATCAGCCCCAGCATTTT CASSLIPGEGGNQPQHF
TRBJ1-4 TRBD1 NA TRBV15 TGTGCCACCAGCAGAGATTGGAAAATCGGGACAGGGGAGGAAAAACTGTTTTTT CATSRDWKIGTGEEKLFF
TRBJ2-1 NA NA TRBV7-3 TGTGCCAGCAGCCCCAGAGGTAGCCATGAGCAGTTCTTC CASSPRGSHEQFF
TRBJ2-1 NA once TRBV11-2 TGTGCCAGCAGCTTAGCGGGAGATTACAATGAGCAGTTCTTC CASSLAGDYNEQFF
TRBJ2-1 TRBD2 once TRBV19 TGTGCCAGTAGTATCCCTAGCGGAGTGCACAATGAGCAGTTCTTC CASSIPSGVHNEQFF
TRBJ2-7 NA NA TRBV6-6 TGTGCCAGCAGTTACGTGGCAGGATTGTACGAGCAGTACTTC CASSYVAGLYEQYF
TRBJ1-1 NA NA TRBV20-1 TGCAGTGCTAGACAGGGGCGAGCTTTCTTT CSARQGRAFF
TRBJ1-3 NA once TRBV11-3 TGTGCCAGCAGCCCCTGGGCTTCGGAACGCAGCACCATATATTTT CASSPWASERSTIYF
TRBJ2-1 TRBD2 NA TRBV5-1 TGCGCCAGCAGCTTGGTTGGCGGGAGGTCACCAAGCAATGAGCAGTTCTTC CASSLVGGRSPSNEQFF
TRBJ1-2 NA NA TRBV29-1 TGCAGCGTGGGGGAGGGGAGCTATGGCTACACCTTC CSVGEGSYGYTF
TRBJ2-1 NA once TRBV7-3 TGTGCCAGCAGACCGTCGGCGGGAAAGATGAAGTTCTTC CASRPSAGKMKFF
TRBJ1-2 TRBD1 NA TRBV7-9 TGTGCCAGCAGCTTAGGCGTCGAGACAGGGACCCTCTTC CASSLGVETGTLF